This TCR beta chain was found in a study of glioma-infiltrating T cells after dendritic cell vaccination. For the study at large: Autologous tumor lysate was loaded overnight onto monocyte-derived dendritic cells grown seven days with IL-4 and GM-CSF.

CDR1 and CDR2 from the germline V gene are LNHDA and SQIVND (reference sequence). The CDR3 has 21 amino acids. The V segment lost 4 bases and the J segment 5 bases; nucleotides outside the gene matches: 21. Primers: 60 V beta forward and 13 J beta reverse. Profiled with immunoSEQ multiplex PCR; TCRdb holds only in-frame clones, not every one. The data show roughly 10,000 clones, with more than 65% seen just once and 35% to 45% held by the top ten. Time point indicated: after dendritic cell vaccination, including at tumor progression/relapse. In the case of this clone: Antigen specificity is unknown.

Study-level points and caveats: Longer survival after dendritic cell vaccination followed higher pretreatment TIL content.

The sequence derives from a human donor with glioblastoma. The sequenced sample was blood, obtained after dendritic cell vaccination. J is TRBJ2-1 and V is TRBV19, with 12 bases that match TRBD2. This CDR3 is CASSKPNRLAGGPIFHNEQFF. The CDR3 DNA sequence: TGTGCCAGTAGTAAACCGAACCGTCTAGCGGGAGGGCCAATATTCCACAATGAGCAGTTCTTC.